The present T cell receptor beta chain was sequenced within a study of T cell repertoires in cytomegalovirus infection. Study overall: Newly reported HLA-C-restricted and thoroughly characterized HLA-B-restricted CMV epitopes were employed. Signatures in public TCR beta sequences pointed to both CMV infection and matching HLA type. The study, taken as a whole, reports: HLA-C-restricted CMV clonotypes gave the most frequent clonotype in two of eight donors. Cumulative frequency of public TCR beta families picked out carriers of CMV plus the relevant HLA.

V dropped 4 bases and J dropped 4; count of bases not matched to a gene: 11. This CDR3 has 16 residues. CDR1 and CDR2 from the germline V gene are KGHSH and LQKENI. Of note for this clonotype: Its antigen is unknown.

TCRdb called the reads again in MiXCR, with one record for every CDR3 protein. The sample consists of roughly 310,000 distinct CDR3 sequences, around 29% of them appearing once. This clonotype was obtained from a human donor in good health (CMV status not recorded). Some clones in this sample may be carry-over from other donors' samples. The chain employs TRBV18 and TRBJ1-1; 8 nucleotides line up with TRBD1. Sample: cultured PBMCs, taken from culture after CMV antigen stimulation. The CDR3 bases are TGTGCCAGCTCACGGGGACAGGACGTTATAAGCACTGAAGCTTTCTTT. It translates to CASSRGQDVISTEAFF.